This T cell receptor (beta chain) is drawn from a study of molecular identifiers for immune sequencing clone quantification. General observations from the study: Clones that exceeded 20 RNA copies held over 99% of effector molecules, yet under 1% in naive cells.

The naive CD8 libraries originated from between 20,000 and 1,000,000 sorted cells and drew on 10%, 30% or 50% RNA. Sorting selected naive CD8 T cells with a CD8+CD4-CCR7+CD45RA+ phenotype. This clonotype has only one observation. The antigen remains undetermined. Methods described previously, with TCR primers listed, were used for bulk TCR libraries. MiXCR, applied by TCRdb to the PCR reads, yields one record per CDR3 protein. The sample lists approximately 500,000 distinct CDR3 sequences; around 25% were seen once. CDR1 is SQVTM and CDR2 is ANQGSEA in the germline V gene. The V and J ends lost 4 bases and 3 bases respectively, with 12 bases between them. This CDR3 has 13 amino acids.

The sample consisted of naive CD8+ T cells from blood, with Jurkat cell RNA spiked in. Subset reported: FACS-sorted CD8+CD4-CCR7+CD45RA+ naive T cells. The gene calls are TRBV29-1 and TRBJ1-2, with a weak D call TRBD1 (5 bases). The TCR was taken from a human donor in good health. Some libraries in this study had Jurkat cell RNA spiked in. This chain's CDR3 is CSVVIRGDYGYTF. CDR3 coding DNA: TGCAGCGTTGTCATCCGAGGGGACTATGGCTACACCTTC.